This TCR beta chain was sequenced for a study of vaccination effects on CD4 cells after COVID-19. Produced via immunoSEQ multiplex PCR; TCRdb's table is partial and in-frame only. The sample contains about 69,000 clones, under 85% of which appear only once. Germline V gene sequence: CDR1 MGHRA, CDR2 YSYEKL. The CDR3 contains 15 residues. The V end was cut by 6 bases, the J end by 7 bases, with 21 bases between. Study-level results: Substantial clonal contraction characterized both infection- and vaccine-induced clones late after vaccination.

Using viral peptide pools, the ViraFEST assay grew out antigen-specific CD4+ T cells prior to sequencing. Isolation of CD4+ T cells took place after 10 days of culture. All study participants received two doses of BNT162b2 or mRNA-1273 vaccine. Each well held some 2 million PBMC cultured with around 9.2 ug/ml peptides and around 10 IU/ml IL-2. Each culture had half its medium swapped for IL-2 medium on days 3 and 7. This clone was counted a few times. Its antigen is undetermined. The clonotype originates from a human donor who received a COVID-19 vaccine. This sequence joins TRBV4-1 and TRBJ1-2, with D uncertain. The sequences come from CD4+ T cells from PBMCs cultured with HCoV-OC43 spike peptides, collected after COVID-19 vaccination. The sample's subset: HCoV-OC43 spike overlapping peptide pool stimulation. The CDR3 region is CASRFVWGESGGYTF. In DNA form, the CDR3 reads TGCGCCAGCAGATTCGTCTGGGGAGAGAGTGGTGGCTACACCTTC.